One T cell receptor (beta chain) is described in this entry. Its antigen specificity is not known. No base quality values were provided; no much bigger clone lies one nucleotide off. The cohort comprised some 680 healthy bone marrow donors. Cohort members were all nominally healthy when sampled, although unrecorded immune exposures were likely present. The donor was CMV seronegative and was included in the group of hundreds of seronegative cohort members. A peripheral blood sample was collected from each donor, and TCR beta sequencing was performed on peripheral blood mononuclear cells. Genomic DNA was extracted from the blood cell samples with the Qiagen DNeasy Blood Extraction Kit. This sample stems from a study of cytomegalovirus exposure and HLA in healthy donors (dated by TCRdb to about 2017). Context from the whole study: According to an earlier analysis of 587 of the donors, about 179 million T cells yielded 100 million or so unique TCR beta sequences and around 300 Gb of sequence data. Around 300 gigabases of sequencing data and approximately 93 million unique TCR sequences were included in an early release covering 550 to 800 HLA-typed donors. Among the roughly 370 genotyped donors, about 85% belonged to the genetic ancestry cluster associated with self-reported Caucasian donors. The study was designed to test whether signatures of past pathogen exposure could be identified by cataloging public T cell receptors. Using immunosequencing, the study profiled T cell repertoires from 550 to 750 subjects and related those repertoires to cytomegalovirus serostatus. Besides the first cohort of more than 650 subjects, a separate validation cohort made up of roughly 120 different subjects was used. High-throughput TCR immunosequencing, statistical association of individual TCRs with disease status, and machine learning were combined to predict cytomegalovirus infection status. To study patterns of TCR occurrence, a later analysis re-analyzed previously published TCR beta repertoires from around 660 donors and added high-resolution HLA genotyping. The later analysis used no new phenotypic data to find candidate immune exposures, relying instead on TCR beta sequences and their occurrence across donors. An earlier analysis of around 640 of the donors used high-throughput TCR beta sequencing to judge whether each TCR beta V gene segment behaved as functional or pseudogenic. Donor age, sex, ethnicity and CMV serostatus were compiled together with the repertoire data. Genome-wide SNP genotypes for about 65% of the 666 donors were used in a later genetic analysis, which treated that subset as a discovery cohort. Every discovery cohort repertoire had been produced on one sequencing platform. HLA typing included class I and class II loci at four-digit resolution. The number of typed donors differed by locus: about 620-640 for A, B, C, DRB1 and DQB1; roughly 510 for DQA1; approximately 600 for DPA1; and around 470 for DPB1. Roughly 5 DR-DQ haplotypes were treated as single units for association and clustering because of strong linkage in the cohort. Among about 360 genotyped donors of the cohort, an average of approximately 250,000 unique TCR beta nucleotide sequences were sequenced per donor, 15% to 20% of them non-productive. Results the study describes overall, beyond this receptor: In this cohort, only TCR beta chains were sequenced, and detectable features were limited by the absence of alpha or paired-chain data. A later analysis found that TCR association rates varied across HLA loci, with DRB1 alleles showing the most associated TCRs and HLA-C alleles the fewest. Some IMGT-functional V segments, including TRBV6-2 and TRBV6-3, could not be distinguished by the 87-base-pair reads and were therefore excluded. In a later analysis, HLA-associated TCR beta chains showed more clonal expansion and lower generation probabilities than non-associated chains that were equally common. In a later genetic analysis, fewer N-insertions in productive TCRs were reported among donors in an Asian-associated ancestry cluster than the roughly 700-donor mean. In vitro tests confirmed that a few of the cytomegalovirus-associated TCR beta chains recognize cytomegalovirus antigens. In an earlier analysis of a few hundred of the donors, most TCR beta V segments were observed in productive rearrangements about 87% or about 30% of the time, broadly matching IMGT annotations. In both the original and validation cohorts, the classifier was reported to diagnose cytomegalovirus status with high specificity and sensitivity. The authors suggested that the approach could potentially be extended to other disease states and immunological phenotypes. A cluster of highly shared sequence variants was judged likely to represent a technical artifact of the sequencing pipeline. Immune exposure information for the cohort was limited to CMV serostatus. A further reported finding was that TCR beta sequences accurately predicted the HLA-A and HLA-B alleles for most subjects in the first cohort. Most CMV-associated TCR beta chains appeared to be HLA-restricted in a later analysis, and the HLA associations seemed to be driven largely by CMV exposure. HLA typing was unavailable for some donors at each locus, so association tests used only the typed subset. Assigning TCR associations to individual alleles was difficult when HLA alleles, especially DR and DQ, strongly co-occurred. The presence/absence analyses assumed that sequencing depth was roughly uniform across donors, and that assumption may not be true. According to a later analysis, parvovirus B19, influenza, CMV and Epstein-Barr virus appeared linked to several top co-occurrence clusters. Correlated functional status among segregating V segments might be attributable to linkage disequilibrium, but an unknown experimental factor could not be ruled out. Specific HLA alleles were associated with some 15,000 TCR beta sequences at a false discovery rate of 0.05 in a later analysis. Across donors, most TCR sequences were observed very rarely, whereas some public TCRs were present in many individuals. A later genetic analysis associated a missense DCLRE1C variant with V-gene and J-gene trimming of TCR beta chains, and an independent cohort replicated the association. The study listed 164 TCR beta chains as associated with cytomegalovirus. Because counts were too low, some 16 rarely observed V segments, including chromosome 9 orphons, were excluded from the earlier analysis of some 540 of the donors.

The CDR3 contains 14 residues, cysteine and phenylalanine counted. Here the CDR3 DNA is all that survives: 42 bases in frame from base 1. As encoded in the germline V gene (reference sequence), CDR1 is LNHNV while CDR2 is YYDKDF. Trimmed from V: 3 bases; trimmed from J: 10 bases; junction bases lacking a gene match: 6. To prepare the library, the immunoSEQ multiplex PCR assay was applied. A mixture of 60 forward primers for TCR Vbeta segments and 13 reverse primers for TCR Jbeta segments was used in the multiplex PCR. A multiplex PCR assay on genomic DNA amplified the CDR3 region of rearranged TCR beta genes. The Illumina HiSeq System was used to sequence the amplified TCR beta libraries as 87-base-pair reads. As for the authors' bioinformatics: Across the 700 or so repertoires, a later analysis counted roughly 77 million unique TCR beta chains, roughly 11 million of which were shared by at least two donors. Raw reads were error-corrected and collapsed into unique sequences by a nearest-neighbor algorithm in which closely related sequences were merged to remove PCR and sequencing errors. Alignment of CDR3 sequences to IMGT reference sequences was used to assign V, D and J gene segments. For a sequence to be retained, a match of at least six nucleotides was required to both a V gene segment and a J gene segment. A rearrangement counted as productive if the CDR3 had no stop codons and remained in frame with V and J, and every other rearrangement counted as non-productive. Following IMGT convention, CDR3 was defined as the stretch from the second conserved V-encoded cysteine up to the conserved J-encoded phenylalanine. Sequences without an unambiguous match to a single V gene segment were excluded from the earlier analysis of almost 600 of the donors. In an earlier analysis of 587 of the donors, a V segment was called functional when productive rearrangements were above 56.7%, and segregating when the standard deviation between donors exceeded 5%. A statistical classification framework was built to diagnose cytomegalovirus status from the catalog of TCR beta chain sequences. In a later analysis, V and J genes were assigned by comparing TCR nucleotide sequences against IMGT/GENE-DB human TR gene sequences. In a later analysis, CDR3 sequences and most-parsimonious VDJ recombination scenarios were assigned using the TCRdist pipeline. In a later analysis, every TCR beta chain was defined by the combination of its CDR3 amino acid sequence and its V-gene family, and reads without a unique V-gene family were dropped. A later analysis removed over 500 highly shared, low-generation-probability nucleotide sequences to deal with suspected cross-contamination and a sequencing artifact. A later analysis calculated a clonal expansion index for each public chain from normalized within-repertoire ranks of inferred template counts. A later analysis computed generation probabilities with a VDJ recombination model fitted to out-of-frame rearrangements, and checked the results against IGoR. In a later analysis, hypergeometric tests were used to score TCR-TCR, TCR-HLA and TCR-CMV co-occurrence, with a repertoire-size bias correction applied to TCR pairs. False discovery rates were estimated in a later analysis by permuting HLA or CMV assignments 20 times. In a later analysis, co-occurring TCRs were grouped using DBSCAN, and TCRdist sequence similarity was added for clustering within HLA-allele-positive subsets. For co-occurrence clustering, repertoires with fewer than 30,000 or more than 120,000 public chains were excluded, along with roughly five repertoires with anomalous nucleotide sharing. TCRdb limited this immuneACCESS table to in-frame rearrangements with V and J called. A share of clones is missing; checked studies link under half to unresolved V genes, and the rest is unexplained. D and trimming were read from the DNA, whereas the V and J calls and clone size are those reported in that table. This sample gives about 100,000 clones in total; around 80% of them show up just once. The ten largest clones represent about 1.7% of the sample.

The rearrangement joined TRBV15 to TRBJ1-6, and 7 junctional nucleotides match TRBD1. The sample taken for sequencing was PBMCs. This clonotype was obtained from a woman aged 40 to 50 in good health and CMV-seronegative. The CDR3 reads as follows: CATSRGTVGSPLHF. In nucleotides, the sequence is TGTGCCACCAGCAGGGGGACAGTAGGGTCACCCCTCCACTTT.